The 11 T cell receptor beta chains below were found in one sample sequenced in a study of a mutant IDH1 vaccine in newly diagnosed glioma. The assay was immunoSEQ multiplex PCR, and TCRdb's table has in-frame clones only and misses some. The sample consists of roughly 50,000 clones, approximately 80% of them appearing once. The sample's time point: week 35, safety follow-up. Each vaccine dose was 300 ug of mutant IDH1 20-mer peptide, with topical imiquimod. These receptors lack a known antigen. This specimen consisted of PBMCs, obtained from a glioma patient whose treatment included an IDH1 peptide vaccine. These TCRs come from a man aged 35-49 years with glioma.

This chain links TRBV5-6 with TRBJ2-7; D gene uncertain. The CDR3 sequence is 19 residues long. V lost 1 base, J lost 0 bases, and 23 bases lay in between. Per the germline V gene, CDR1 is SGHDT and CDR2 is YYEEEE. The CDR3 loop is CASSLSFFRLGPRSYEQYF. The CDR3 DNA is TGTGCCAGCAGCTTGTCATTTTTTCGGTTAGGACCCCGCTCCTACGAGCAGTACTTC. Complete variable domain (other parts from reference TRBV5-6 and TRBJ2-7): DAGVTQSPTHLIKTRGQQVTLRCSPKSGHDTVSWYQQALGQGPQFIFQYYEEEERQRGNFPDRFSGHQFPNYSSELNVNALLLGDSALYLCASSLSFFRLGPRSYEQYFGPGTRLTVT.

In its sample, this clone was seen a few times. The V call is TRBV5-6, the J call TRBJ1-1; D is perhaps TRBD1 (6 bases). Germline CDR1 SGHDT, CDR2 YYEEEE. V lost 1 base, J lost 4 bases, and 17 bases lay in between. The CDR3 runs 16 residues. The CDR3 DNA follows: TGTGCCAGCAGCTTGTCTTATTGGGAGGGGGTCACTGAAGCTTTCTTT. The encoded protein is CASSLSYWEGVTEAFF.

This chain links TRBV19 with TRBJ1-1; TRBD1 matches 8 bases. Per the germline V gene, CDR1 is LNHDA and CDR2 is SQIVND (reference sequence). CDR3 length: 13 residues. V dropped 2 bases and J dropped 8; count of bases not matched to a gene: 4. Written as DNA, the CDR3 is TGTGCCAGTAGTATAACAGGGGGGCTCGAAGCTTTCTTT. Protein product: CASSITGGLEAFF. Full variable domain (remainder filled in from reference TRBV19 and TRBJ1-1): DGGITQSPKYLFRKEGQNVTLSCEQNLNHDAMYWYRQDPGQGLRLIYYSQIVNDFQKGDIAEGYSVSREKKESFPLTVTSAQKNPTAFYLCASSITGGLEAFFGQGTRLTVV.

The V call is TRBV29-1, the J call TRBJ1-1; no firm D call. Germline V gene sequence: CDR1 SQVTM, CDR2 ANQGSEA. Between the trimmed V and J ends, which lost 5 bases and 7 bases, there was a span of 8 bases. The CDR3 covers 10 residues. CDR3 loop: CSVRRNEAFF. For the CDR3, the DNA is TGCAGCGTTCGGAGAAATGAAGCTTTCTTT.

The chain's CDR3 is CASSQVGDIDNSPLHF. Here the CDR3 DNA reads TGCGCCAGCAGCCAAGTGGGGGACATCGATAATTCACCCCTCCACTTT. The chain is built from TRBV4-1 and TRBJ1-6; tentatively, D is TRBD1 (6 bases). There are 16 residues in the CDR3. The V gene's germline CDR1 is MGHRA and CDR2 YSYEKL. Trimming stripped 1 base from V and 5 bases from J, with 12 bases between.

The genes are TRBV5-4 and TRBJ2-1; D gene unclear. This CDR3 comprises 13 residues. Trimming cost V 0 bases and J 6 bases, with 7 bases left between them. The V gene's germline CDR1 is SGHNT and CDR2 YYREEE (reference sequence). The DNA for the CDR3 is TGTGCCAGCAGCTTGGAGGCAGTCAATGAGCAGTTCTTC. Protein product: CASSLEAVNEQFF.

Only one count was recorded for this clone. The CDR3 DNA sequence: TGTGCGGGAGGCGACACTGAAGCTTTCTTT. This encodes CAGGDTEAFF. The chain couples TRBV6-1 to TRBJ1-1; D gene unclear. Germline lookup yields CDR1 MNHNS and CDR2 SASEGT. CDR3 length: 10 residues.

The chain couples TRBV30 to TRBJ1-4, with a weak D call TRBD1 (5 bases). Between the trimmed V and J ends, which lost 1 base and 5 bases, there was a span of 14 bases. CDR3 length: 15 amino acids. Germline lookup yields CDR1 GTSNPN and CDR2 SVGIG (reference sequence). The CDR3 nucleotides read TGTGCCTGGAGTGCTCGACAGCCCGTAAATGAAAAACTGTTTTTT. This gives the protein CAWSARQPVNEKLFF. Full variable domain (missing parts from reference TRBV30 and TRBJ1-4): SQTIHQWPATLVQPVGSPLSLECTVEGTSNPNLYWYRQAAGRGLQLLFYSVGIGQISSEVPQNLSASRPQDRQFILSSKKLLLSDSGFYLCAWSARQPVNEKLFFGSGTQLSVL.

Remarks on this clone: Sequence at one end of the junction differs from germline and may be a read error. V gene TRBV5-1 combines with J gene TRBJ2-2, with 10 bases lining up with TRBD2. CDR1 and CDR2 from the germline V gene are SGHRS and YFSETQ. CDR3 length: 16 amino acids. The CDR3 spells CASSLQGLANTGELFF. The CDR3 coding sequence is TGCGCCAGCAGCTTGCAGGGACTAGCGAATACCGGGGAGCTGTTTTTT.

The rearrangement uses TRBV4-2 and TRBJ1-6; 9 nucleotides match TRBD1. This CDR3 spans 18 amino acids. Germline V lookup: CDR1 LGHNA, CDR2 YNFKEQ. V shed 4 bases and J 5 bases; nucleotides not matched to a gene: 12. CDR3 amino acids: CASSLSAGQGGNNSPLHF. The CDR3 bases are TGTGCCAGCAGCCTAAGCGCGGGACAGGGCGGTAATAATTCACCCCTCCACTTT.

The rearrangement uses TRBV9 and TRBJ2-3; a weak D match, TRBD2 (7 bases). CDR1 SGDLS and CDR2 YYNGEE come from the germline V gene. V gave up 0 bases and J gave up 1 base, with 12 bases separating them. The CDR3 extends over 16 amino acids. The CDR3 nucleotides read TGTGCCAGCAGCGTAGGGGGAGGGGGGGGCACAGATACGCAGTATTTT. Its protein is CASSVGGGGGTDTQYF.